This T cell receptor beta chain was sequenced for a study of patients and donors after allogeneic stem cell transplantation. Trimming removed 0 bases from V and 5 bases from J, with 11 bases in between. This CDR3 is built from 14 residues. CDR1 is SGHDT, CDR2 YYEEEE, per germline. MiXCR was run by TCRdb on the RT-PCR reads, yielding one entry per CDR3 protein. The profile shows roughly 200,000 distinct CDR3 sequences, around two fifths of them singletons. The sequencing input was blood, either unsorted or a sorted T cell fraction (not recorded which). The chain joins TRBV5-6 to TRBJ1-1, with unresolved D. The origin of this receptor is a human donor who was either an allogeneic HSCT recipient or a stem cell or donor lymphocyte infusion donor (not recorded which). It is not recorded whose cells these are; they may come from a transplant donor. The CDR3 here is CASSLGTLETEAFF. CDR3 sequence (DNA): TGTGCCAGCAGCTTGGGTACCTTGGAAACTGAAGCTTTCTTT. The full variable domain, rest sourced from reference TRBV5-6 and TRBJ1-1, is DAGVTQSPTHLIKTRGQQVTLRCSPKSGHDTVSWYQQALGQGPQFIFQYYEEEERQRGNFPDRFSGHQFPNYSSELNVNALLLGDSALYLCASSLGTLETEAFFGQGTRLTVV.